The 15 T cell receptor beta chains listed next were all sequenced from one sample in a study of blood T cell repertoires in COVID-19 (dated by TCRdb to about 2020). Preparation of the library involved the immunoSEQ multiplex PCR assay. TCRdb provides this immuneACCESS table in a form limited to in-frame rearrangements. Some clones are lacking; in checked studies, under half of them reflect an unresolved V gene, and why the rest are absent is not known. Within this sample are about 250,000 clones, with more than 75% of them counted one time only. Of the sample, around 1.5% falls within the top ten clones. Input material: peripheral blood. These receptors all come from a woman in her fifties or sixties who had recovered from COVID-19.

This clone was detected a few times. The V and J genes are TRBV18 and TRBJ1-6; 8 bases map to TRBD1. CDR3 length equals 12 residues. Germline V gives CDR1 KGHSH, CDR2 LQKENI. J was trimmed by 10 bases and V by 8 bases; bases with no gene match: 4. CDR3 in amino acids: CASIDRGSPLHF. CDR3 in DNA: TGTGCCAGCATCGACAGGGGCTCACCCCTCCACTTT.

This chain joins TRBV11-2 and TRBJ1-3; TRBD1 is a possible D gene (6 bases). Looked up from germline, CDR1 is SGHAT and CDR2 is FQNNGV. V dropped 3 bases and J dropped 4 bases, with 16 bases sitting between them. This CDR3 has 16 residues. CDR3 residues: CASSFPYTGSGNTIYF. The CDR3 DNA is TGTGCCAGCAGCTTCCCATATACAGGGTCAGGAAACACCATATATTTT.

To note about this clone: The same CDR3 arises from other DNA sequences in this sample as well. The rearrangement uses TRBV3-1 (or the pseudogene TRBV3-2) and TRBJ2-7, with D hard to call. Trimming pared 2 bases from V and 6 bases from J, leaving 5 bases between. There are 11 residues in the CDR3. Per the germline V gene, CDR1 is LGHDT and CDR2 is YNNKEL (reference sequence). CDR3 in amino acids: CASSQSSEQYF. DNA for the CDR3: TGTGCCAGCAGCCAATCGAGCGAGCAGTACTTC.

The rearrangement uses TRBV11-2 and TRBJ2-7; possibly TRBD2 for D (5 bases). The CDR3 is 14 amino acids. Trimming pared 6 bases from V and 2 bases from J, leaving 14 bases between. Looked up from germline, CDR1 is SGHAT and CDR2 is FQNNGV. CDR3 loop: CASRRPGSPYEQYF. The CDR3 DNA sequence: TGTGCCAGCAGACGCCCGGGGTCCCCCTACGAGCAGTACTTC.

J is TRBJ2-5 and V is TRBV7-8; 10 positions agree with TRBD2. The ends lost 5 bases at V and 2 bases at J; junction bases unmatched: 5. The CDR3 is 15 residues long. Looked up from germline, CDR1 is SGHVS and CDR2 is FQNEAQ. The CDR3 nucleotides read TGTGCCAGCAGCCGAATTAGCGGGGGGCAAGAGACCCAGTACTTC. Its protein is CASSRISGGQETQYF.

The rearrangement links TRBV19 to TRBJ1-1; D is perhaps TRBD1 (5 bases). The germline V gene has CDR1 LNHDA and CDR2 SQIVND (reference sequence). V gave up 6 bases and J gave up 1 base, with 9 bases separating them. The length of the CDR3 is 13 residues. CDR3 sequence (DNA): TGTGCCAGTAGCGTGACAGAGAACACTGAAGCTTTCTTT. Translated, it gives CASSVTENTEAFF.

The chain links TRBV12-3 or TRBV12-4 to TRBJ1-3, with D possibly being TRBD1 (5 bases). Trimming removed 8 bases from V and 2 bases from J, with 10 bases in between. The CDR3 covers 13 residues. The CDR3 region has the DNA TGTGCCAGCCTTCAAGGGGCTGGAAACACCATATATTTT. Protein sequence: CASLQGAGNTIYF.

V gene TRBV7-9 combines with J gene TRBJ2-7, with 10 bases lining up with TRBD1. In germline, CDR1 is SEHNR, CDR2 FQNEAQ (reference sequence). The CDR3 runs to 14 residues. The V gene end was trimmed by 3 bases and the J gene end by 6 bases; junction bases not matched to a gene: 5. CDR3 bases: TGTGCCAGCAGCTTTAATGGACAGGGGGGCGAGCAGTACTTC. Encoded protein: CASSFNGQGGEQYF.

This clone was counted a single time. The V gene is TRBV6-5, the J gene TRBJ1-6, with 8 positions matching TRBD1. The CDR3 spans 14 residues. The J segment lost 9 bases and the V segment lost 6 bases, leaving 7 bases of the junction unmatched. Germline V CDR1 and CDR2: MNHEY, SVGAGI. CDR3 residues: CASSSGQGGSPLHF. The CDR3, as DNA: TGTGCCAGCAGCTCCGGACAGGGCGGTTCACCCCTCCACTTT.

The chain carries TRBV12-2 and TRBJ1-5; the D segment call TRBD1 is taken from the table without a DNA check. TRBV12-2 is a listed pseudogene. This CDR3 region has 22 residues. The CDR3 nucleotides are TGTGCAAGTCGCTTAGATTCACCGGACAGGGGGACGGGGAGCCTTGGCAATCAGCCCCAGCATTTT. This sequence encodes CASRLDSPDRGTGSLGNQPQHF.

The rearrangement joins TRBV28 to TRBJ1-4; D may be TRBD1 (5 bases). This CDR3 has 14 amino acids. CDR1 and CDR2 (germline): MDHEN, SYDVKM. Trimming removed 7 bases from V and 7 bases from J, with 16 bases in between. The CDR3 here is CASNPLGRGEKLFF. The CDR3 coding sequence is TGTGCCAGCAACCCACTGGGGCGCGGTGAAAAACTGTTTTTT.

V and J are TRBV4-3 and TRBJ2-1, with D possibly matching TRBD1 (6 bases). Germline values: CDR1 LGHNA, CDR2 YSLEER. The CDR3 covers 14 residues. Trimming cost V 4 bases and J 8 bases, with 15 bases left between them. The CDR3 region is CASSLEQGSDEQFF. The CDR3 nucleotides read TGCGCCAGCAGCCTCGAGCAGGGGTCGGATGAGCAGTTCTTC.

The chain links TRBV19 to TRBJ1-5; D uncertain. Between the trimmed V and J ends, which lost 0 bases and 7 bases, there was a span of 10 bases. The CDR3 has 14 amino acids. Germline loops: CDR1 LNHDA, CDR2 SQIVND (reference sequence). The CDR3 coding sequence is TGTGCCAGTAGTATAGATCTGGAGGGACAGCCCCAGCATTTT. This sequence encodes CASSIDLEGQPQHF.

DNA of the CDR3: TGTGCCAGCAGCTTAGTTGGGCCAACGGGGGAGACCCAGTACTTC. It specifies CASSLVGPTGETQYF. V gene TRBV11-2 combines with J gene TRBJ2-5; the D gene is possibly TRBD2 (5 bases). Trimming shortened V by 1 base and J by 5 bases, and 14 bases separated the two germline ends. The CDR3 totals 15 residues. Germline CDR1 SGHAT, CDR2 FQNNGV.

On this clone: Other DNA sequences in this specimen translate into the identical CDR3. This sequence joins TRBV7-2 and TRBJ2-3; tentatively, D is TRBD2 (6 bases). Germline CDR1 reads SGHTA; CDR2 reads FQGNSA. V gave up 2 bases and J gave up 1 base, with 10 bases separating them. The CDR3 length is 15 residues. CDR3 loop: CASSLLGGGTDTQYF. CDR3 nucleotide sequence: TGTGCCAGCAGCTTACTCGGGGGTGGCACAGATACGCAGTATTTT.